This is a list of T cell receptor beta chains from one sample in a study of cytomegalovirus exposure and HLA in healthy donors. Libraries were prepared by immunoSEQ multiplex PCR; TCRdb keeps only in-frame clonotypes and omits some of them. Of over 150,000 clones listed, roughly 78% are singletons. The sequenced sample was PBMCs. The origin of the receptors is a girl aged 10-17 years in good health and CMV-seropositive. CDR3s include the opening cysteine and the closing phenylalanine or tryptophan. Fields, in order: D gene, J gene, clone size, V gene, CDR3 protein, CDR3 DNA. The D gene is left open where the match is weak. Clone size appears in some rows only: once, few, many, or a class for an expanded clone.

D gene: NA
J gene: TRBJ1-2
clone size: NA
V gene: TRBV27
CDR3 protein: CASSYWGEDGYTF
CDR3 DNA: TGTGCCAGCAGTTATTGGGGAGAGGATGGCTACACCTTC

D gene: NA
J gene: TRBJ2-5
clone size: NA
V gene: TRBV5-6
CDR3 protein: CASSLGPGKETQYF
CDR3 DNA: TGTGCCAGCAGCTTGGGGCCAGGGAAGGAGACCCAGTACTTC

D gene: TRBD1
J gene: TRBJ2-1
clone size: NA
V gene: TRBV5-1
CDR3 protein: CASSTWTGTSSYNEQFF
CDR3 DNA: TGCGCCAGCAGCACTTGGACAGGGACGAGCTCCTACAATGAGCAGTTCTTC

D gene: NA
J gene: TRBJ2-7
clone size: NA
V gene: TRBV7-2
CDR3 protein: CASSRVQEGEQYF
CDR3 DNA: TGTGCCAGCAGCCGCGTACAGGAGGGAGAGCAGTACTTC

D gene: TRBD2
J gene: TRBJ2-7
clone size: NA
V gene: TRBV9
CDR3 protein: CASSPTAGGPYEQYF
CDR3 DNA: TGTGCCAGCAGCCCCACGGCGGGGGGGCCCTACGAGCAGTACTTC

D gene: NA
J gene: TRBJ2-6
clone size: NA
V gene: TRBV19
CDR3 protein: CASINWGDFSSSGANVLTF
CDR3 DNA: TGTGCCAGTATCAATTGGGGGGACTTTTCCAGCTCTGGGGCCAACGTCCTGACTTTC

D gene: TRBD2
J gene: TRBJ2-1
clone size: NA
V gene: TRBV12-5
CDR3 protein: CASPDGGGLDNEQFF
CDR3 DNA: TGTGCTAGTCCGGACGGCGGGGGGCTGGACAATGAGCAGTTCTTC

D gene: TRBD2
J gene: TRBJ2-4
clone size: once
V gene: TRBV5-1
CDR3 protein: CASSGGTSGGAYIQYF
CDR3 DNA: TGCGCCAGCAGCGGGGGGACTAGCGGGGGGGCGTACATTCAGTACTTC

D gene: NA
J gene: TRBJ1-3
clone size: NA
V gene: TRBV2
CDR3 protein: CASAVATSGNTIYF
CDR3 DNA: TGTGCCAGCGCGGTGGCAACCTCTGGAAACACCATATATTTT

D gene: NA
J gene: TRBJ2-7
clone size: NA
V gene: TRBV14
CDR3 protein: CASSQEWRTGNYEQYF
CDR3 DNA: TGTGCCAGCAGCCAAGAATGGAGGACGGGAAACTACGAGCAGTACTTC

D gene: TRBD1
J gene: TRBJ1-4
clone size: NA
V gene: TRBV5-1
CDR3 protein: CASSLMVRQGGEKLFF
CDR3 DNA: TGCGCCAGCAGCTTGATGGTTAGGCAGGGGGGTGAAAAACTGTTTTTT

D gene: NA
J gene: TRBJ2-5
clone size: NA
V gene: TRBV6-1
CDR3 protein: CASSPTALGTQYF
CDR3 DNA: TGTGCCAGCAGTCCGACAGCCCTCGGGACCCAGTACTTC

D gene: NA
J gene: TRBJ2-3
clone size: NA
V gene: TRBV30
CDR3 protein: CAWSPPGVFTQYF
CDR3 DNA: TGTGCCTGGAGTCCCCCGGGGGTCTTTACGCAGTATTTT

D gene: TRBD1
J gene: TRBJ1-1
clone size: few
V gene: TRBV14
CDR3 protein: CASSRRGGWDTEAFF
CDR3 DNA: TGTGCCAGCAGCCGGAGAGGGGGCTGGGACACTGAAGCTTTCTTT

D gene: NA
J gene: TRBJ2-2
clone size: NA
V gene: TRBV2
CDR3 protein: CASSLAWGELFF
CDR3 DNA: TGTGCCAGCAGTTTAGCTTGGGGGGAGCTGTTTTTT

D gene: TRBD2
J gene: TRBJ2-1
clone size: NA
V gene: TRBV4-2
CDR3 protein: CASSQDPLAGGHEQFF
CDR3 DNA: TGTGCCAGCAGCCAAGATCCTCTAGCGGGGGGGCATGAGCAGTTCTTC

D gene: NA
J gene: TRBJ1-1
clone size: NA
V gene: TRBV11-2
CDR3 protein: CASSLDDRMNTEAFF
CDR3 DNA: TGTGCCAGCAGCTTAGATGACAGAATGAACACTGAAGCTTTCTTT

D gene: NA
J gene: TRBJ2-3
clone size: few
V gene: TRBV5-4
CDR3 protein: CASSPWVEGRDTQYF
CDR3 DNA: TGTGCCAGCAGCCCCTGGGTGGAGGGGCGGGATACGCAGTATTTT

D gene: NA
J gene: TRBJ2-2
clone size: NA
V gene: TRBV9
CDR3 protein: CASSVGGRRGTGELFF
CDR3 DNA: TGTGCCAGCAGCGTAGGGGGCAGGAGGGGCACCGGGGAGCTGTTTTTT

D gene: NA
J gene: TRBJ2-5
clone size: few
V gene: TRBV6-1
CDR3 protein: CASSVHRTKETQYF
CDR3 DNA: TGTGCCAGCAGTGTGCACAGGACAAAAGAGACCCAGTACTTC

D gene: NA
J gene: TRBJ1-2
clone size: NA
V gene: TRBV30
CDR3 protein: CAWSEQNYGYTF
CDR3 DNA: TGTGCCTGGAGTGAACAAAACTATGGCTACACCTTC

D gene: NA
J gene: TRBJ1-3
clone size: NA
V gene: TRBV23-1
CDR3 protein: CASSQAGLGNTIYF
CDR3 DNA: TGCGCCAGCAGTCAAGCAGGGTTAGGAAACACCATATATTTT

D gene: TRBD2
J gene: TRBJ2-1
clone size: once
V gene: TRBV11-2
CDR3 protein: CASSWTSGGAPYNEQFF
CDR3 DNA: TGTGCCAGCAGCTGGACTAGCGGGGGGGCCCCCTACAATGAGCAGTTCTTC

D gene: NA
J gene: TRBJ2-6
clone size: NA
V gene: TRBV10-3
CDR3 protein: CATTVSGANVLTF
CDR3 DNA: TGTGCCACAACAGTCTCTGGGGCCAACGTCCTGACTTTC

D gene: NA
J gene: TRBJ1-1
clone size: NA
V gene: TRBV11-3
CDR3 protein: CASSLASIMGPNTEAFF
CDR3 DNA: TGTGCCAGCAGCTTAGCTTCCATCATGGGCCCGAACACTGAAGCTTTCTTT

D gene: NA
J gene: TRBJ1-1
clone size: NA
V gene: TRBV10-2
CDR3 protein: CASSEATLYEAEAFF
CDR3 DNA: TGCGCCAGCAGTGAGGCGACCTTATACGAAGCGGAAGCTTTCTTT

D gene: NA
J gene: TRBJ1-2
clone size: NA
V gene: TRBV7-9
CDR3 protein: CASSPVTRDSNYGYTF
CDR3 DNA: TGTGCCAGCAGCCCCGTAACAAGAGACTCCAACTATGGCTACACCTTC

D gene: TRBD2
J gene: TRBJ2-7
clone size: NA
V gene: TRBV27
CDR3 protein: CASSPNDGGRNEQYF
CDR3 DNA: TGTGCCAGCAGTCCGAACGACGGGGGGAGAAATGAGCAGTACTTC

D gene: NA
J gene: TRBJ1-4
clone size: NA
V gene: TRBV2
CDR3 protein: CASTPRTGEKLFF
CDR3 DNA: TGTGCCAGCACCCCTCGGACGGGGGAAAAACTGTTTTTT

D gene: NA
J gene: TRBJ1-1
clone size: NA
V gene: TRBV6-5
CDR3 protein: CASSYGAANTEAFF
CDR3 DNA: TGTGCCAGCAGTTACGGGGCGGCGAACACTGAAGCTTTCTTT

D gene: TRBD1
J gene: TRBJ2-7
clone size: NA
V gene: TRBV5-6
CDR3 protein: CASSIGTGIYEQYF
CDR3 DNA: TGTGCCAGCAGCATAGGGACAGGGATCTACGAGCAGTACTTC

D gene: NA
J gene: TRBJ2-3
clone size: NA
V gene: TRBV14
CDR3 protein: CASSHLGGSTDTQYF
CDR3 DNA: TGTGCCAGCAGCCACCTGGGGGGTAGCACAGATACGCAGTATTTT

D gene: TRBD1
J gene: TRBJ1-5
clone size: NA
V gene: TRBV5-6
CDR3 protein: CASSSIQAGGQPQHF
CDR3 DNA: TGTGCCAGCAGTTCAATTCAGGCAGGGGGTCAGCCCCAGCATTTT

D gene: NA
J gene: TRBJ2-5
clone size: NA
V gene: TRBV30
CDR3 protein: CAWSPPGETQYF
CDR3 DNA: TGTGCCTGGAGCCCCCCGGGAGAGACCCAGTACTTC

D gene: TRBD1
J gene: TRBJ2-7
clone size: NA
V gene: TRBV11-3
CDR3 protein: CASSPTDRSSYEQYF
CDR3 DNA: TGTGCCAGCAGCCCCACGGACAGGAGCTCCTACGAGCAGTACTTC

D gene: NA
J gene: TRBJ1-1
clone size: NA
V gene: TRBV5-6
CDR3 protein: CASSWATGALMNTEAFF
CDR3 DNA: TGTGCCAGCAGCTGGGCGACAGGAGCCTTAATGAACACTGAAGCTTTCTTT

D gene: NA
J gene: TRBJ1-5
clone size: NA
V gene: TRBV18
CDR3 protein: CASSPATVGWRDQPQHF
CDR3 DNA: TGTGCCAGCTCACCCGCAACAGTGGGATGGCGGGATCAGCCCCAGCATTTT